This T cell receptor (beta chain) was profiled in a study of blood T cells in healthy people across ages. As for the study in general: Template switching caught about one barcoded beta molecule for each two T cells.

A remark on this clonotype: The junction and the germline gene differ at one end; a read error may be behind it.

There were at least 5.5 micrograms of total RNA extracted from every sample. This CDR3 region has 16 residues. CDR1 and CDR2 from the germline V gene are DFQATT and SNEGSKA (reference sequence). It was with a sample-barcoded 5' primer and a J-beta primer mix that a second PCR of roughly 7 to 11 cycles was run. Sequencing yielded, for each sample, at least 3 million paired-end reads carrying CDR3. TCRdb ran MiXCR on the 5' RACE reads and lists one entry per CDR3 protein. The repertoire holds approximately 800,000 distinct CDR3 sequences, with around 62% as singletons. Sequencing was performed on blood. This clonotype was obtained from a young man in good health. The gene calls are TRBV20-1 and TRBJ1-1, with 10 bases aligning to TRBD1. The CDR3 is CSARVADRGGNTEASF. CDR3 coding DNA: TGCAGTGCTAGAGTGGCGGACAGGGGGGGCAACACTGAAGCTTCCTTT.